This T cell receptor beta chain was sequenced for a study of OX40 agonist ivuxolimab in advanced cancers. Exclusion applied to patients with autoimmune disease history or systemic immunosuppression. Study-wide results and limits: At 0.1 to 3.0 mg/kg and by week 6, CD4+ and CD8+ T cells in the blood had expanded clonally.

A note on this clone: Its antigen remains unidentified.

This CDR3 comprises 16 residues. CDR1 and CDR2 (germline): SGHRS, YFSETQ. Trimming at V came to 0 bases and at J to 6 bases, leaving 7 bases not matched to a gene. Clones were read by immunoSEQ multiplex PCR, and TCRdb kept only the in-frame ones, dropping some. Of some 51,000 clones listed, around 88% are singletons. J is TRBJ2-1 and V is TRBV5-1; 9 bases match TRBD2. This material consisted of CD4+ or CD8+ T cells sorted from blood, taken in a trial of the OX40 agonist ivuxolimab. This receptor was identified in an adult with an advanced solid tumor such as melanoma, head and neck, liver or kidney cancer. The CDR3 loop is CASSLGGGRAPNEQFF. The DNA of the CDR3 is TGCGCCAGCAGCTTGGGTGGCGGGAGGGCCCCCAATGAGCAGTTCTTC.